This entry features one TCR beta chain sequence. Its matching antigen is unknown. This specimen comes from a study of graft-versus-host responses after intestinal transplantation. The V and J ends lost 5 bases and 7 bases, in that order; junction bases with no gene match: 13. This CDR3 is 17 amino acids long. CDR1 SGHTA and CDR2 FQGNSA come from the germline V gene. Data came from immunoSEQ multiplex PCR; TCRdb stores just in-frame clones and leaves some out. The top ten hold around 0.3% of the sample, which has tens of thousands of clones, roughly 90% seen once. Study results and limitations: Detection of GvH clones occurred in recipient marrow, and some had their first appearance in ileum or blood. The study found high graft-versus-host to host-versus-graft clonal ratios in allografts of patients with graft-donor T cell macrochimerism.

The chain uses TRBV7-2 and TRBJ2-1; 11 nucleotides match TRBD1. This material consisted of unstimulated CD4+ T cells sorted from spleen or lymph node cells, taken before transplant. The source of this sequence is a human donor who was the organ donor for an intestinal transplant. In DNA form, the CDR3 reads TGTGCCAGCAGCCCAGGGTGGGACAGGGGGTGGAGAAATGAGCAGTTCTTC. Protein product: CASSPGWDRGWRNEQFF.